The rows below give T cell receptor beta chains drawn from one sample of a study of graft-versus-host responses after intestinal transplantation. Generated by immunoSEQ multiplex PCR, the TCRdb table keeps only in-frame clones and is missing some. In the table there are roughly 18,000 clones, 85% to 95% of which are singletons. The specimen comprised PBMCs, sampled 23 days after intestinal transplant. These receptors came from a human patient who received an intestinal transplant, so some T cells may come from the graft donor. Each CDR3 is given with its conserved first and last residue. The D gene is left open where the match is weak. Clone size, where shown, is once, few, many, or a class for clones that have expanded.

NA	TRBV28	TRBJ2-7	14	NA	TGTGCCAGCAGTCCCCGACGGATCTCCTACGAGCAGTACTTC	CASSPRRISYEQYF
NA	TRBV30	TRBJ1-2	13	NA	TGTGCCTGGAGTGGCGGGGTTAGCTATGGCTACACCTTC	CAWSGGVSYGYTF
NA	TRBV5-1	TRBJ1-1	11	few	TGCGCCAGCAGGGAGGGGGGTACGGCTTTCTTT	CASREGGTAFF
NA	TRBV27	TRBJ2-7	14	NA	TGTGCCAGCAGTGGTTCCGGGTCGACCTACGAGCAGTACTTC	CASSGSGSTYEQYF
TRBD1	TRBV7-9	TRBJ1-2	17	NA	TGTGCCAGCAGCTCCCCCCCTACAGGGGGCCTCTTCTATGGCTACACCTTC	CASSSPPTGGLFYGYTF
NA	TRBV28	TRBJ2-1	10	once	TGTGCCAGCAGTCGGTATGAGCAGTTCTTC	CASSRYEQFF
TRBD2	TRBV27	TRBJ2-1	13	NA	TGTGCCAGCAAACTAGCGGGAGACAGTGAGCAGTTCTTC	CASKLAGDSEQFF
NA	TRBV7-9	TRBJ2-7	18	NA	TGTGCCAGCAGCCCATTAACGTTTGGCCTAGCGAACTCCTACGAGCAGTACTTC	CASSPLTFGLANSYEQYF
NA	TRBV9	TRBJ2-1	12	NA	TGTGCCAGCAGCGGGGGGTCACGCGAGCAGTTCTTC	CASSGGSREQFF
NA	TRBV9	TRBJ2-2	15	NA	TGTGCCAGCAGCGTATGGTCGGAGAACACCGGGGAGCTGTTTTTT	CASSVWSENTGELFF
TRBD2	TRBV29-1	TRBJ2-1	17	NA	TGCAGCGTTGAAGATCCCGGACTAGCGGGGGCCTACAATGAGCAGTTCTTC	CSVEDPGLAGAYNEQFF
NA	TRBV6-5	TRBJ2-1	15	NA	TGTGCCAGCAGTTCTCAGGGGAGTTCCTACAATGAGCAGTTCTTC	CASSSQGSSYNEQFF
TRBD2	TRBV5-1	TRBJ2-7	16	NA	TGCGCCAGCAGCTTGGAACTAGCGGGAGGGAAATACGAGCAGTACTTC	CASSLELAGGKYEQYF
TRBD2	TRBV15	TRBJ2-1	16	NA	TGTGCCACCAGCAGTGGTTTTAGCGGGAGTAGGGATGAGCAGTTCTTC	CATSSGFSGSRDEQFF
NA	TRBV10-3	TRBJ1-2	14	NA	TGTGCCATCAGTGAGTTACGGGTGGAGGTGGGCTACACCTTC	CAISELRVEVGYTF
NA	TRBV27	TRBJ1-1	15	NA	TGTGCCAGCAGGATAAGCGTGGGGCAGAACACTGAAGCTTTCTTT	CASRISVGQNTEAFF
TRBD2	TRBV7-9	TRBJ2-1	18	once	TGTGCCAGCAGCTCGCCTAGCGGTTCCGGCCGGAACTACAATGAGCAGTTCTTC	CASSSPSGSGRNYNEQFF
NA	TRBV7-8	TRBJ2-1	16	NA	TGTGCCAGCAGCCCCCCCGTTAGGTGGGGTTACAATGAGCAGTTCTTC	CASSPPVRWGYNEQFF
TRBD1	TRBV9	TRBJ1-1	13	NA	TGTGCCAGCAGCGCAGGGGGGAACACTGAAGCTTTCTTT	CASSAGGNTEAFF
NA	TRBV7-2	TRBJ1-2	15	NA	TGTGCCAGCAGCCCGGACATGGCAGTAACCTATGGCTACACCTTC	CASSPDMAVTYGYTF
TRBD1	TRBV4-1	TRBJ2-5	14	few	TGCGCCAGCAGCCTCCCGACCAGGGGGGAGACCCAGTACTTC	CASSLPTRGETQYF
NA	TRBV18	TRBJ1-1	15	NA	TGTGCCAGCTCACCACCCGCGGAGATGAACACTGAAGCTTTCTTT	CASSPPAEMNTEAFF
NA	TRBV29-1	TRBJ1-1	12	NA	TGCAGCGTTGGGCGGGGGAACACTGAAGCTTTCTTT	CSVGRGNTEAFF
NA	TRBV11-2	TRBJ1-4	15	NA	TGTGCCAGCAGCTTAGATAGGGGCAGCCTTGAAAAACTGTTTTTT	CASSLDRGSLEKLFF
TRBD1	TRBV27	TRBJ1-2	17	once	TGTGCCAGCAGCCTATGGACGAGGACAGGGTTTAACTATGGCTACACCTTC	CASSLWTRTGFNYGYTF
TRBD1	TRBV27	TRBJ1-4	14	NA	TGTGCCAGCAGTCGGGGACAGACTAATGAAAAACTGTTTTTT	CASSRGQTNEKLFF
NA	TRBV7-9	TRBJ2-1	14	NA	TGTGCCAGCAGCCCGGGACTGACCTACAATGAGCAGTTCTTC	CASSPGLTYNEQFF
NA	TRBV27	TRBJ2-7	15	NA	TGTGCCAGCAGACCCTTGCAATTTGGCAGGCACGAGCAGTACTTC	CASRPLQFGRHEQYF
TRBD1	TRBV2	TRBJ2-1	15	NA	TGTGCCAGCAGTCCGAGGGACAGGGTCTACAATGAGCAGTTCTTC	CASSPRDRVYNEQFF
TRBD2	TRBV11-2	TRBJ2-3	15	NA	TGTGCCAGCAGCTACCAAGCGGGACGGGGGGATACGCAGTATTTT	CASSYQAGRGDTQYF
NA	TRBV15	TRBJ1-5	15	NA	TGTGCCACCGCCGGAGGACAGTCAGACAATCAGCCCCAGCATTTT	CATAGGQSDNQPQHF
NA	TRBV6-5	TRBJ2-7	15	NA	TGTGCCAGCAGTTCGAGTCCGGGTCTCTCCTACGAGCAGTACTTC	CASSSSPGLSYEQYF
NA	TRBV9	TRBJ1-1	15	NA	TGTGCCAGCAGCGTACCCGATACAGGTCCGACTGAAGCTTTCTTT	CASSVPDTGPTEAFF
TRBD2	TRBV27	TRBJ2-1	14	once	TGTGCCAGCAGCCCGGGACTAGCTATAAATGAGCAGTTCTTC	CASSPGLAINEQFF
NA	TRBV14	TRBJ2-1	14	NA	TGTGCCAGCAGCCAAGGGCCAAATTGGGGGGAGCAGTTCTTC	CASSQGPNWGEQFF
NA	TRBV27	TRBJ2-7	15	NA	TGTGCCAGCAGTTGGTCCCAGGGGCCCCCCTACGAGCAGTACTTC	CASSWSQGPPYEQYF
TRBD1	TRBV7-9	TRBJ2-2	14	NA	TGTGCCAGCAGCCCCCAGGGGGCGGCCGGGGAGCTGTTTTTT	CASSPQGAAGELFF
TRBD1	TRBV4-1	TRBJ2-7	15	NA	TGCGCCAGCAGCCAACTAAGGGACAGGAGTTACGAGCAGTACTTC	CASSQLRDRSYEQYF
TRBD2	TRBV6-1	TRBJ2-1	17	NA	TGTGCCAGCAGTGCATGGACGGGATTCGGCGGACTAGATGAGCAGTTCTTC	CASSAWTGFGGLDEQFF
NA	TRBV6-5	TRBJ2-7	14	NA	TGTGCCAGCAGTGAAAACGGGCAGACCTACGAGCAGTACTTC	CASSENGQTYEQYF
NA	TRBV5-1	TRBJ2-3	15	NA	TGCGCCAGCAGCTTGGGAGGTAGCGGCACAGATACGCAGTATTTT	CASSLGGSGTDTQYF
NA	TRBV27	TRBJ2-3	15	NA	TGTGCCAGCAGTGTGAGGATCCCGGGCACAGATACGCAGTATTTT	CASSVRIPGTDTQYF
NA	TRBV11-2	TRBJ2-4	13	NA	TGTGCCAGCAGCTTAGATCGGCAGTACATTCAGTACTTC	CASSLDRQYIQYF
NA	TRBV7-9	TRBJ2-7	14	once	TGTGCCAGCAGCTTATACGTCGACAGGGAGGCGCAGTACTTC	CASSLYVDREAQYF
TRBD2	TRBV6-6	TRBJ2-1	15	NA	TGTGCCAGCATTCGTGGGGAGGGCCCAGTAAATGAGCAGTTCTTC	CASIRGEGPVNEQFF
NA	TRBV11-2	TRBJ2-1	14	NA	TGTGCCAGCAACCGAGTCATAGGATACAATGAGCAGTTCTTC	CASNRVIGYNEQFF
NA	TRBV7-2	TRBJ2-7	14	NA	TGTGCCAGCAGCTTGAGTGTCGTCACCTACGAGCAGTACTTC	CASSLSVVTYEQYF
NA	TRBV28	TRBJ1-6	14	NA	TGTGCCAGCTTGTCGGGGGGCAGGAATTCACCCCTCCACTTT	CASLSGGRNSPLHF
NA	TRBV7-9	TRBJ1-1	12	NA	TGTGCCAGCAGCTTAGACAGGGATGAAGCTTTCTTT	CASSLDRDEAFF
NA	TRBV28	TRBJ1-5	15	NA	TGTGCCAGCAGTACGCGACCGTATAGCAATCAGCCCCAGCATTTT	CASSTRPYSNQPQHF
NA	TRBV5-1	TRBJ2-7	15	NA	TGCGCCAGCAGCTTGGCCCAGGGGAGCTCCTACGAGCAGTACTTC	CASSLAQGSSYEQYF
NA	TRBV5-6	TRBJ2-7	18	NA	TGTGCCAGCAGCTTGGACCCGGGACAAACCTTCCCTACCTACGAGCAGTACTTC	CASSLDPGQTFPTYEQYF
NA	TRBV5-1	TRBJ1-2	14	NA	TGCGCCAGCAGCTTGGACATGACCAACTATGGCTACACCTTC	CASSLDMTNYGYTF